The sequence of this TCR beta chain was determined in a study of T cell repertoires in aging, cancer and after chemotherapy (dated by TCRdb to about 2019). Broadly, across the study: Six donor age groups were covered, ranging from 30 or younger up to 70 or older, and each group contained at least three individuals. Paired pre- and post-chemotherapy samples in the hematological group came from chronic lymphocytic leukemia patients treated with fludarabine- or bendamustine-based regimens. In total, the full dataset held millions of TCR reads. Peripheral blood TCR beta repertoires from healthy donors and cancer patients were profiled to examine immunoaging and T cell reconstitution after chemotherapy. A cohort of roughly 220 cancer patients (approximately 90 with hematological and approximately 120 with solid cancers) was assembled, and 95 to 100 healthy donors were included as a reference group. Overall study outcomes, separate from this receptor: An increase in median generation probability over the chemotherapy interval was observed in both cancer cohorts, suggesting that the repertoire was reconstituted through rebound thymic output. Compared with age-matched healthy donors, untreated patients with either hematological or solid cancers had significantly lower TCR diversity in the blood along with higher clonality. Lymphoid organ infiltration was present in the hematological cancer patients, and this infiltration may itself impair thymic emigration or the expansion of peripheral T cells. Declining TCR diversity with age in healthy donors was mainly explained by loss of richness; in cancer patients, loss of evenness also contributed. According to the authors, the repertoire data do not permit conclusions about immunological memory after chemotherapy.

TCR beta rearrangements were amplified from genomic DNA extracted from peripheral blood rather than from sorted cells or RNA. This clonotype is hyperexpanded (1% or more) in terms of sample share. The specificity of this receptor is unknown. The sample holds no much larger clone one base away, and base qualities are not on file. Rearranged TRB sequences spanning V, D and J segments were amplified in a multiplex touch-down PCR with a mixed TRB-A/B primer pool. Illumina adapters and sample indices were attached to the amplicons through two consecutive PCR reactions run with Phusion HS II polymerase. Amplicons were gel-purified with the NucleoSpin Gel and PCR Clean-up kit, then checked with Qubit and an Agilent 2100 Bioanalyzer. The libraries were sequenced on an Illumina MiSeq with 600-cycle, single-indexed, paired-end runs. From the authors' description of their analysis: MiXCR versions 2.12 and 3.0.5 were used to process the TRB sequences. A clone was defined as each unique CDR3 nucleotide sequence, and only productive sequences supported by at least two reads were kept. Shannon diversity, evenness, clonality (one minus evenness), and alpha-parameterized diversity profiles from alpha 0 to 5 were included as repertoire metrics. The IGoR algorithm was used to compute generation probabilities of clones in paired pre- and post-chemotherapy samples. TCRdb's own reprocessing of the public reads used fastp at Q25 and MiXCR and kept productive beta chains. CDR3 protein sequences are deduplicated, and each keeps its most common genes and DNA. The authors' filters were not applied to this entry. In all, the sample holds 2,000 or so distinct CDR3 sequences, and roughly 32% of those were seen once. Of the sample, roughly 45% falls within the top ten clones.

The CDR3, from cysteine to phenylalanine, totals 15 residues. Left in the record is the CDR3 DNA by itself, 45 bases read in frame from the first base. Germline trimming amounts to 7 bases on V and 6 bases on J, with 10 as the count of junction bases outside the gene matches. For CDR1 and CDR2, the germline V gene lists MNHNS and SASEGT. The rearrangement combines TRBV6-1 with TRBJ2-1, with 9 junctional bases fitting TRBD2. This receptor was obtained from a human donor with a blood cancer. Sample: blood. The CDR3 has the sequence CASNRLAAAFNEQFF. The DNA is TGTGCCAGCAATAGACTAGCGGCCGCCTTCAATGAGCAGTTCTTC.